The 8 T cell receptor beta chains in this list originate from one sample, sequenced in a study of tumor-infiltrating lymphocytes in primary liver carcinoma. TCR beta cDNA was prepared out of around 460 ng total RNA by means of a constant-region primer. Slightly modified ARM-PCR with three nested multiplex PCR rounds yielded TCR beta libraries. The first two PCR rounds used TRBV1-TRBV30 primers with a Cbeta primer, 9 to 11 cycles each. TCRdb processed the multiplex PCR reads anew with MiXCR; each CDR3 protein has one entry. Seen here are hundreds of thousands of distinct CDR3 sequences, around three fifths observed once, and the top ten hold about 18%. Blood RNA originated from unsorted whole blood, with germline DNA additionally extracted. Sequencing input: peripheral blood. These receptors all come from a woman in her thirties with primary liver carcinoma and hepatitis B virus infection.

Regarding this clonotype: The CDR3 carries no conserved terminal phenylalanine or tryptophan, so it likely arises from a read error. The J gene is TRBJ2-1, the V gene TRBV6-5, with D unclear. The CDR3 loop spans 15 amino acids. Germline V CDR1 and CDR2: MNHEY, SVGAGI. For the CDR3, the DNA is TGTGTCAGCAGTTACTCGGGTCTGGGCTACAATGAGCAGTTCCTC. This codes for CVSSYSGLGYNEQFL.

This clonotype was seen ten or more times. The rearrangement joins TRBV12-3 or TRBV12-4 to TRBJ1-2; unclear D gene. CDR3 length: 9 residues. The V end lost 8 bases, the J end lost 8 bases, and 6 bases lay between the germline ends. CDR3: CASGSGYTF. DNA for the CDR3: TGTGCCAGCGGATCAGGCTACACCTTC.

The sample holds many counts of this clonotype. V is TRBV10-3 and J is TRBJ2-7; 7 positions match TRBD1. Trimming removed 10 bases from V and 0 bases from J; junction bases left unmatched: 3. The CDR3 is made up of 12 amino acids. Germline V CDR1 and CDR2: ENHRY, SYGVKD. The CDR3 here is CATWDSSYEQYF. The CDR3 DNA reads as TGTGCCACATGGGACAGCTCCTACGAGCAGTACTTC.

This clonotype was seen a single time. This rearrangement joins TRBV6-1 to TRBJ2-1; weak D call: TRBD2 (6 bases). Germline values: CDR1 MNHNS, CDR2 SASEGT. V was shortened by 6 bases and J by 10 bases, with 13 bases between the two germline ends. The CDR3 extends over 12 amino acids. As DNA, the CDR3 is TGTGCCAGCAGGGTGACTAGGTGGGAGCAGTTCTTC. It yields the protein CASRVTRWEQFF.

With regard to this clonotype: This sequence may be a read error, since a much larger clone differs from it by one base. The gene calls are TRBV29-1 and TRBJ2-3; no firm D call. This CDR3 spans 10 amino acids. Germline loops: CDR1 SQVTM, CDR2 ANQGSEA. CDR3 DNA sequence: TGCAGCGCCGCAGGAGATACGCGGTATTTT. Translated: CSAAGDTRYF.

The V and J genes are TRBV28 and TRBJ2-2, with TRBD2 matching 15 bases. This CDR3 spans 16 amino acids. Per the germline V gene, CDR1 is MDHEN and CDR2 is SYDVKM. The V gene end was trimmed by 6 bases and the J gene end by 6 bases; junction bases not matched to a gene: 5. The CDR3: CASRLGLAGGPGELFF. The CDR3, as DNA: TGTGCCAGCAGACTCGGACTAGCGGGAGGGCCCGGGGAGCTGTTTTTT.

The V call is TRBV4-2, the J call TRBJ2-5; a weak D match, TRBD2 (6 bases). CDR1 is LGHNA, CDR2 YNFKEQ, per germline. Trimming took off 1 base at V and 9 bases at J, with 21 bases between the two ends. The CDR3 sequence is 16 residues long. The CDR3 DNA is TGTGCCAGCAGCCAAGGGGGGATCGGGAGTACGGAGGCCCAGTACTTC. Translated: CASSQGGIGSTEAQYF.

The table lists this clonotype with a few counts. The rearrangement links TRBV12-3 or TRBV12-4 to TRBJ2-1, with 10 bases identical to TRBD2. The V segment lost 5 bases and the J segment 7 bases; nucleotides outside the gene matches: 11. This CDR3 is 16 amino acids long. The CDR3 DNA reads TGTGCCAGCAGTCGTCATAGCGGGAGGCCTGGGAATGAGCAGTTCTTC. This gives the protein CASSRHSGRPGNEQFF.